The present entry profiles one TCR beta chain with its context. Germline V lookup: CDR1 SGHAT, CDR2 FQNNGV. V was clipped by 1 base and J by 2 bases, with 12 bases between them. This CDR3 contains 15 residues. The sample comes from a study of blood T cell repertoires in COVID-19. At the level of the study: There were acute and convalescent COVID-19 samples, and they came from the United States, Italy and Spain. In each case, the material was cDNA or gDNA derived from T cells, B-cell-depleted T cells, or PBMCs.

Only in-frame clones appear in the TCRdb table, and some are missing; sequencing was by immunoSEQ multiplex PCR. The repertoire holds some 140,000 clones, with about nine tenths as singletons. J is TRBJ2-7 and V is TRBV11-2; a weak D match, TRBD2 (6 bases). This clonotype was obtained from a man aged 50-60 years with active COVID-19. Specimen: peripheral blood. CDR3 bases: TGTGCCAGCAGCTTAGCGGAGGGGCCAACCTACGAGCAGTACTTC. Translated: CASSLAEGPTYEQYF.